A single sample gave rise to the 25 T cell receptor beta chains below, sequenced in a study of cytomegalovirus exposure and HLA in healthy donors. A multiplex PCR was run with 60 Vbeta primers and 13 Jbeta primers. Profiling relied on immunoSEQ multiplex PCR, and the TCRdb table lists in-frame clones only, not all of them. Of 130,000 to 150,000 clones listed, 70% to 85% are singletons. Sequencing was done on a sample of PBMCs. The receptors stem from a woman aged 55-69 years in good health and CMV-seropositive.

Remarks on this clone: Its ends do not fully match the called genes, so a read error is possible. The chain joins TRBV29-1 to TRBJ2-1, with 10 positions matching TRBD2. The CDR3 has 15 amino acids. Germline V lookup: CDR1 SQVTM, CDR2 ANQGSEA. CDR3 loop: CSVGIAGGSHNEQFF. CDR3 nucleotide sequence: TGCAGCGTTGGGATAGCGGGAGGCTCCCACAATGAGCAGTTCTTC.

The V and J genes are TRBV2 and TRBJ1-1, with a possible D match to TRBD1 (5 bases). Germline CDR1 SNHLY, CDR2 FYNNEI. V was pared by 6 bases and J by 4 bases, with 12 bases between. The CDR3 is 13 amino acids. CDR3 coding DNA: TGTGCCAGCAGATGGCAGGGAGGCACTGAAGCTTTCTTT. Translated, it gives CASRWQGGTEAFF.

This chain connects TRBV5-6 to TRBJ2-3, with TRBD2 matching over 8 bases. CDR3 size: 16 residues. Trimming removed 4 bases from V and 5 bases from J; junction bases left unmatched: 12. Germline V CDR1 and CDR2: SGHDT, YYEEEE. In DNA, the CDR3 is TGTGCCAGCAGCCAGGGGCAGGGACGGGAGGGAGATACGCAGTATTTT. It encodes CASSQGQGREGDTQYF.

This chain links TRBV30 with TRBJ1-4; 8 nucleotides line up with TRBD1. The CDR3 runs 14 residues. Trimming took 8 bases from V and 5 from J; bases not matched to a gene: 10. Germline assignment: CDR1 GTSNPN and CDR2 SVGIG (reference sequence). In DNA, the CDR3 is TGTGCCGGGAACACGGACAGGGTCAATGAAAAACTGTTTTTT. Amino acids: CAGNTDRVNEKLFF.

This clone was detected only a few times. This CDR3 fails to terminate in the conserved phenylalanine or tryptophan, so it likely reflects a read error. The CDR3 loop reads CASTPLGGRDYAQYL. In DNA, the CDR3 is TGTGCCAGCACCCCCCTGGGCGGGAGGGACTACGCGCAGTACTTG. The V call is TRBV28, the J call TRBJ2-7, with TRBD2 matching 9 bases. CDR1 is MDHEN and CDR2 is SYDVKM in the germline V gene. This CDR3 is 15 amino acids long.

The chain joins TRBV4-2 to TRBJ2-3, with D possibly being TRBD1 (6 bases). The V gene lost 11 bases and the J gene lost 6 bases, with 21 bases spanning the gap. Germline V lookup: CDR1 LGHNA, CDR2 YNFKEQ. This CDR3 comprises 14 residues. The CDR3 DNA sequence: TGTGCCTCCCAGGGGAGCGGTTTCGGTGATACGCAGTATTTT. This translates into CASQGSGFGDTQYF.

This chain joins TRBV7-6 and TRBJ2-5; a possible D gene is TRBD2 (6 bases). V lost 2 bases to trimming and J lost 5 bases, with 21 bases between them. The CDR3 totals 17 residues. Per germline, CDR1 SGHVS and CDR2 FNYEAQ. Here the CDR3 reads CASSLRVSGTILETQYF. The CDR3 nucleotides read TGTGCCAGCAGCTTAAGGGTTAGCGGCACCATTCTGGAGACCCAGTACTTC.

This clone has more than one count but fewer than ten. This chain uses TRBV6-6 with TRBJ1-1, with 7 nucleotides matching TRBD1. J lost 4 bases, V lost 4 bases, and 6 bases had no gene match. CDR1 MNHNY and CDR2 SVGAGI come from the germline V gene (reference sequence). The CDR3 is 14 residues long. The CDR3 sequence: CASSLSGQSTEAFF. CDR3 bases: TGTGCCAGCAGTTTGTCGGGACAGTCCACTGAAGCTTTCTTT.

This clone was observed a single time. The rearrangement links TRBV5-4 to TRBJ2-1, with 9 bases matching TRBD2. The V gene end was trimmed by 0 bases and the J gene end by 9 bases; junction bases not matched to a gene: 7. Looked up from germline, CDR1 is SGHNT and CDR2 is YYREEE (reference sequence). CDR3 length equals 15 residues. In DNA, the CDR3 is TGTGCCAGCAGCTTGGCCGGCGGTAGCGGGAGTGAGCAGTTCTTC. Translation gives CASSLAGGSGSEQFF.

This rearrangement joins TRBV30 to TRBJ2-7; 13 bases match TRBD2. V shed 3 bases, J shed 8 bases, and the junction held 7 bases outside the gene matches. Germline CDR1 is GTSNPN and CDR2 is SVGIG (reference sequence). The CDR3 is made up of 14 amino acids. The CDR3 is CAWRSTSGRSQQYF. The DNA for the CDR3 is TGTGCCTGGAGGTCGACTAGCGGGAGGTCTCAGCAGTACTTC.

The genes are TRBV9 and TRBJ2-1; 9 bases map to TRBD2. The J segment lost 1 base and the V segment lost 3 bases, leaving 5 bases of the junction unmatched. The CDR3 runs 16 residues. Looked up from germline, CDR1 is SGDLS and CDR2 is YYNGEE. The CDR3 DNA is TGTGCCAGCAGCGCGCACACTAGCGGGTCCTACAATGAGCAGTTCTTC. Translated: CASSAHTSGSYNEQFF.

CDR3 sequence (DNA): TGTGCCAGCAGTTCCCCTGTTACAGGGGACTACGAGCAGTACTTC. It encodes CASSSPVTGDYEQYF. The chain carries TRBV28 and TRBJ2-7, with 7 bases aligning to TRBD1. The CDR3 totals 15 residues. Losses at the gene ends were 4 bases for V and 3 bases for J; bases not matched to a gene: 9. Germline V lookup: CDR1 MDHEN, CDR2 SYDVKM.

The rearrangement joins TRBV7-2 to TRBJ2-7; unclear D gene. V was pared by 3 bases and J by 0 bases, with 12 bases between. The CDR3 covers 15 residues. CDR1 and CDR2 from the germline V gene are SGHTA and FQGNSA. Here the CDR3 reads CASSFAGKSSYEQYF. The CDR3 DNA reads TGTGCCAGCAGCTTTGCAGGCAAGAGCTCCTACGAGCAGTACTTC.

The chain is built from TRBV19 and TRBJ1-2, with a possible D match to TRBD1 (5 bases). The CDR3 has 16 amino acids. The V gene lost 7 bases and the J gene lost 2 bases, with 20 bases spanning the gap. Germline CDR1 reads LNHDA; CDR2 reads SQIVND (reference sequence). CDR3 in amino acids: CASTPAGEPRNYGYTF. Written as DNA, the CDR3 is TGTGCCAGTACCCCGGCGGGGGAGCCAAGAAACTATGGCTACACCTTC.

This chain links TRBV28 with TRBJ2-5, with D tentatively TRBD1 (6 bases). The germline V gene has CDR1 MDHEN and CDR2 SYDVKM. The CDR3 totals 14 residues. The V end was cut by 8 bases, the J end by 2 bases, with 15 bases between. CDR3 DNA sequence: TGTGCCAGCGTCGCGTTGACAGGACAAGAGACCCAGTACTTC. Its translation: CASVALTGQETQYF. The variable domain in full, completed from reference TRBV28 and TRBJ2-5, reads DVKVTQSSRYLVKRTGEKVFLECVQDMDHENMFWYRQDPGLGLRLIYFSYDVKMKEKGDIPEGYSVSREKKERFSLILESASTNQTSMYLCASVALTGQETQYFGPGTRLLVL.

This clone was recorded only once. This chain uses TRBV7-2 with TRBJ1-5; 8 nucleotides line up with TRBD1. Germline trimming cut 3 bases from V and 4 bases from J; bases unmatched to any gene: 5. CDR1 is SGHTA, CDR2 FQGNSA, per germline. The CDR3 is made up of 15 amino acids. DNA for the CDR3: TGTGCCAGCAGCTTTCGGACAGGGTTGAATCAGCCCCAGCATTTT. Residues: CASSFRTGLNQPQHF.

CDR3: CASSAQAERGNTIYF. Here the CDR3 DNA reads TGTGCCAGCAGCGCCCAGGCCGAGAGAGGAAACACCATATATTTT. V gene TRBV7-2 combines with J gene TRBJ1-3; D call uncertain. The CDR3 has 15 amino acids. CDR1 and CDR2 (germline): SGHTA, FQGNSA. V lost 5 bases, J lost 4 bases, and 15 bases lay in between.

The genes are TRBV28 and TRBJ1-5, with 9 bases aligning to TRBD1. The CDR3 length is 14 residues. The trim removed 4 bases at V and 4 bases at J, leaving 2 bases unmatched. CDR1 is MDHEN and CDR2 is SYDVKM in the germline V gene. CDR3 bases: TGTGCCAGCAGTTCACAGGGGGCGAATCAGCCCCAGCATTTT. Translated, it gives CASSSQGANQPQHF.

V usage is TRBV4-2 and J usage is TRBJ2-1; D ambiguous. V was pared by 1 base and J by 1 base, with 11 bases between. There are 16 residues in the CDR3. Germline V gene sequence: CDR1 LGHNA, CDR2 YNFKEQ. The DNA of the CDR3 is TGTGCCAGCAGCCAAGGCCGAGCGTCGTCCTACAATGAGCAGTTCTTC. Translating it yields CASSQGRASSYNEQFF.

Notes on this clone: Other DNA sequences in this sample translate to the same CDR3. This chain links TRBV4-3 with TRBJ1-1; possible D gene TRBD1, 6 bases. The V gene's germline CDR1 is LGHNA and CDR2 YSLEER. The length of the CDR3 is 14 residues. The V and J ends lost 7 bases and 4 bases respectively, with 16 bases between them. This CDR3 is CASTEARGRTEAFF. The DNA of the CDR3 is TGCGCCAGCACCGAAGCCAGGGGCCGCACTGAAGCTTTCTTT.

The chain combines TRBV7-9 with TRBJ2-7, with D perhaps matching TRBD1 (6 bases). This CDR3 spans 14 amino acids. V was pared by 4 bases and J by 9 bases, with 19 bases between. Germline CDR1 is SEHNR and CDR2 is FQNEAQ (reference sequence). The DNA for the CDR3 is TGTGCCAGCAGCTCTCCGGGACCTCAGGGGTTGCAGTACTTC. Its translation: CASSSPGPQGLQYF.

This chain links TRBV7-2 with TRBJ2-6; D not resolved. The length of the CDR3 is 11 residues. V gave up 5 bases and J gave up 11 bases, with 7 bases separating them. CDR1 and CDR2 from the germline V gene are SGHTA and FQGNSA. As DNA, the CDR3 is TGTGCCAGCAGCCAACTGCACGTCCTGACTTTC. Its translation is CASSQLHVLTF.

This chain uses TRBV25-1 with TRBJ1-4; TRBD1 matches at 9 bases. J was trimmed by 7 bases and V by 5 bases; bases with no gene match: 8. The CDR3 spans 15 residues. Looked up from germline, CDR1 is MGHDK and CDR2 is SYGVNS. DNA for the CDR3: TGTGCCAGCAGTCATTTCCCGGACAGGGGTGAAAAACTGTTTTTT. Its translation is CASSHFPDRGEKLFF.

This chain connects TRBV7-9 to TRBJ2-5, with D maybe TRBD2 (6 bases). Germline CDR1 reads SEHNR; CDR2 reads FQNEAQ (reference sequence). V was pared by 5 bases and J by 6 bases, with 25 bases between. This CDR3 has 17 amino acids. CDR3 sequence (DNA): TGTGCCAGCAGCGAACACCTTTTGGCGCAGGGAGGAAAGACCCAGTACTTC. This translates into CASSEHLLAQGGKTQYF.

The CDR3, as DNA: TGTGCCAGCAGCTTAACCCGGGGACTAGCGGGGCTCACAGATACGCAGTATTTT. Amino acids: CASSLTRGLAGLTDTQYF. V and J are TRBV11-2 and TRBJ2-3, with TRBD2 matching over 13 bases. Germline CDR1 and CDR2: SGHAT and FQNNGV. The V gene end was trimmed by 2 bases and the J gene end by 2 bases; junction bases not matched to a gene: 7. This CDR3 is built from 18 residues.